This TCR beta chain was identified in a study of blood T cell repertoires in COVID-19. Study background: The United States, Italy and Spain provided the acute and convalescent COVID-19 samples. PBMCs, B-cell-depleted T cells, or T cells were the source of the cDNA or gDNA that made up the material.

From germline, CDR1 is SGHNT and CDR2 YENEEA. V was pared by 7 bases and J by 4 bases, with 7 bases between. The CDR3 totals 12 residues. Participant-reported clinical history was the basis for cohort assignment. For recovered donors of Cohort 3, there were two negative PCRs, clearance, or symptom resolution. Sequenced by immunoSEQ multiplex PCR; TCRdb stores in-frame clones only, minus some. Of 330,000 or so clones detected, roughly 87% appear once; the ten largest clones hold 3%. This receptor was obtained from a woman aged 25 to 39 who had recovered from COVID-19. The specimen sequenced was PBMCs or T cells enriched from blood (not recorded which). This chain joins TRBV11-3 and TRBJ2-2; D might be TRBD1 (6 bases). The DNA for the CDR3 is TGTGCCAGCAAAGGGGGCACCGGGGAGCTGTTTTTT. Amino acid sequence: CASKGGTGELFF. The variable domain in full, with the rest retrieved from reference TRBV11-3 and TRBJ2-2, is EAGVVQSPRYKIIEKKQPVAFWCNPISGHNTLYWYLQNLGQGPELLIRYENEEAVDDSQLPKDRFSAERLKGVDSTLKIQPAELGDSAVYLCASKGGTGELFFGEGSRLTVL.